One and the same sample provided the 4 T cell receptor beta chains below, sequenced in a study of blood T cell repertoires in COVID-19 (dated by TCRdb to the early 2020s). Libraries were prepared through the immunoSEQ multiplex PCR assay. TCRdb's version of the immuneACCESS table is confined to in-frame rearrangements and falls short of the full clone set. An unresolved V gene accounts for under half of the shortfall where checked; the remainder is of unknown origin. The sample table records more than 300,000 clones; more than 70% of these occur just once. Clones ranked in the top ten supply 1.9% of the sample. The sequencing input was PBMCs or T cells enriched from blood (not recorded which). All receptors derive from a man aged 35 to 55 in a cohort exposed to, infected with or recovered from COVID-19 (not recorded which).

This chain joins TRBV5-6 and TRBJ1-1; 9 bases are a match to TRBD1. This CDR3 contains 14 residues. Germline CDR1 is SGHDT and CDR2 is YYEEEE. V lost 10 bases and J lost 1; bases outside the gene matches: 8. The CDR3 is CAPPVGQGNTEAFF. The DNA of the CDR3 is TGTGCCCCCCCCGTGGGACAGGGGAACACTGAAGCTTTCTTT.

V usage is TRBV5-1 and J usage is TRBJ2-2, with D possibly matching TRBD1 (5 bases). Germline V CDR1 and CDR2: SGHRS, YFSETQ. V lost 3 bases to trimming and J lost 4 bases, with 16 bases between them. The CDR3 runs to 16 residues. This CDR3 reads CASSWPRTLTTGELFF. The DNA for the CDR3 is TGCGCCAGCAGCTGGCCCCGGACACTGACCACCGGGGAGCTGTTTTTT.

Concerning this clone itself: One junction end disagrees with the germline gene, perhaps due to a read error. The chain employs TRBV5-1 and TRBJ1-1; D may be TRBD1 (5 bases). Per germline, CDR1 SGHRS and CDR2 YFSETQ. This CDR3 is built from 16 residues. The CDR3 region is CASRLVHSERGTEAFF. The CDR3 DNA follows: TGCGCCAGCAGATTGGTTCATTCGGAAAGGGGCACTGAAGCTTTCTTT.

This clone was found once. The J gene is TRBJ2-1, the V gene TRBV7-9; 11 bases map to TRBD1. Trimming removed 5 bases from V and 10 bases from J; junction bases left unmatched: 10. The germline V gene has CDR1 SEHNR and CDR2 FQNEAQ (reference sequence). This CDR3 contains 15 residues. CDR3 region: CASSERTGGVGEQFF. CDR3 nucleotide sequence: TGTGCCAGCAGCGAGAGGACAGGGGGCGTCGGGGAGCAGTTCTTC.